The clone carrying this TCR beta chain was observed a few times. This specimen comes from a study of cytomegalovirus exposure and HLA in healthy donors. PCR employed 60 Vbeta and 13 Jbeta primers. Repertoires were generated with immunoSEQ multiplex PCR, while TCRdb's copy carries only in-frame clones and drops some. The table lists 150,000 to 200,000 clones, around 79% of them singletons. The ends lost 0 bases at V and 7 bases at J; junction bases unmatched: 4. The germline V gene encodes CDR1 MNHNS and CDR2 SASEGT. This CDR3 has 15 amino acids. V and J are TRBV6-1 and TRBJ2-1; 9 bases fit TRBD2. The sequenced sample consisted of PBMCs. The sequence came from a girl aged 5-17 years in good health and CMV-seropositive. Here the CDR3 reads CASSEAGGGANEQFF. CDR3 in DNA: TGTGCCAGCAGTGAAGCCGGCGGGGGGGCGAATGAGCAGTTCTTC.